The clone carrying this T cell receptor (beta chain) was observed a handful of times. The target antigen is unknown. The sequenced template was cDNA made from the entire isolated RNA. Here immunoSEQ multiplex PCR was the method, and the copy in TCRdb shows in-frame clones only, minus some. The sample yields around 250,000 clones, 14% seen once. These data are taken from a study of beta chain features in type 1 diabetes. Sorting with CD45RO/CCR7/CD25/CD127/CD95/CD27 yielded naive, central memory, regulatory and stem-like memory CD4+ cells. Findings and caveats of the study: The analysis here could not establish whether HLA type shapes TCRB rearrangement. Junctions at VDJ sites from type 1 diabetes patients had fewer insertions and more deletions. TCRB repertoires of naive, central memory and Treg cells appeared more similar among patients than among healthy donors. Shortening that was moderate but significant affected the TCRB CDR3s of Type 1 diabetes patients in all four CD4+ subsets.

V lost 1 base to trimming and J lost 3 bases, with 12 bases between them. This CDR3 has 15 amino acids. The V gene's germline CDR1 is SGHAT and CDR2 FQNNGV. This chain connects TRBV11-2 to TRBJ1-2; D gene ambiguous. The sequencing sample was made of naive CD4+ T cells from blood. The TCR was taken from a man aged 25 to 45 with type 1 diabetes. CDR3 DNA: TGTGCCAGCAGCTTAGCGGTTAACCGAGACTATGGCTACACCTTC. Residues: CASSLAVNRDYGYTF.